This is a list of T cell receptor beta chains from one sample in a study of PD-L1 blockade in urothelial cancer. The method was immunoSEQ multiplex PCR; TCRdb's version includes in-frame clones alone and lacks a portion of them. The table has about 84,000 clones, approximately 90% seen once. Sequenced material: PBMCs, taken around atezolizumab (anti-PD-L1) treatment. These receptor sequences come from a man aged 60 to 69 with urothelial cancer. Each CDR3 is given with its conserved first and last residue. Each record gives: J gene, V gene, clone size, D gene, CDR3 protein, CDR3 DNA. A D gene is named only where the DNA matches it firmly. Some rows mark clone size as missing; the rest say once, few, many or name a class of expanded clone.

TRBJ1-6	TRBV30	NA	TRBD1	CAWGYRGRYNSPLHF	TGTGCCTGGGGATACAGGGGGCGGTACAATTCACCCCTCCACTTT
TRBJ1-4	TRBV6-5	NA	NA	CASSKQGTNEKLFF	TGTGCCAGCAGTAAACAGGGCACTAATGAAAAACTGTTTTTT
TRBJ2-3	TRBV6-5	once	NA	CASNERTRTDTQYF	TGTGCCAGCAATGAGCGTACACGCACAGATACGCAGTATTTT
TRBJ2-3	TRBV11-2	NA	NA	CASSLDSFQGIATDTQYF	TGTGCCAGCAGCTTAGACTCTTTCCAGGGAATCGCCACAGATACGCAGTATTTT
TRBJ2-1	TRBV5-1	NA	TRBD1	CASSWTGSENEQFF	TGCGCCAGCAGCTGGACAGGGAGTGAGAATGAGCAGTTCTTC
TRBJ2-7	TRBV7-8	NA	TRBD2	CASSKGLAGGYEQYF	TGTGCCAGCAGCAAGGGGCTAGCGGGGGGTTACGAGCAGTACTTC
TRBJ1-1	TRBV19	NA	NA	CASSDVGNTEAFF	TGTGCCAGTAGTGATGTCGGGAACACTGAAGCTTTCTTT
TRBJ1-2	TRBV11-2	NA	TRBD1	CASSKTGAYGYTF	TGTGCCAGCAGCAAGACAGGGGCCTATGGCTACACCTTC
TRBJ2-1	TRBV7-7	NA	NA	CASSLAQNADEQFF	TGTGCTAGCAGCTTAGCGCAGAACGCAGATGAGCAGTTCTTC
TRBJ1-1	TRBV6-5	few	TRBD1	CASSPMDRGDTEAFF	TGTGCCAGCAGTCCCATGGACAGGGGGGACACTGAAGCTTTCTTT
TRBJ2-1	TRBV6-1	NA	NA	CASTAHGAYNEQFF	TGTGCCAGCACTGCGCACGGAGCCTACAATGAGCAGTTCTTC
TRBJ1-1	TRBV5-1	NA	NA	CASSLGVPEENTEAFF	TGCGCCAGCAGCTTGGGCGTCCCGGAGGAGAACACTGAAGCTTTCTTT